This T cell receptor (beta chain) was captured by sequencing in a study of Graves' ophthalmopathy and Graves' hyperthyroidism. Points from the study as a whole: Between ophthalmopathy and stable hyperthyroidism, a 13-signature model drew a separation with nearly 90% sensitivity and about 80% specificity.

This CDR3 comprises 12 residues. Trimming cost V 4 bases and J 6 bases, with 9 bases left between them. Germline CDR1 SGHAT, CDR2 FQNNGV. RNA transcripts were the source from which TCR beta CDR3 regions were amplified. Following a first-round RT-PCR that used HTBI primers, a second-round multiplex PCR was carried out. TCRdb re-called the multiplex PCR reads with MiXCR, one entry per CDR3 protein. The sample contains around 1.1 million distinct CDR3 sequences, approximately 35% of which appear only once. This clonotype was observed at least ten times. The antigen is not known. Hyperthyroidism was new, under 2 months, in patients aged 18 to 65. The diagnostic workup employed clinical symptoms, serum thyroxine, TRAb, thyroid ultrasound and orbital computed tomography.

The TCR comes from an adult man with Graves' hyperthyroidism. The chain links TRBV11-2 to TRBJ1-2; D ambiguous. Sequenced material: peripheral blood or thyroid tissue (not recorded which). For the CDR3, the DNA is TGTGCCAGCAGCTCGACCCCCGATGGCTACACCTTC. Its protein product is CASSSTPDGYTF.